This T cell receptor beta chain stems from a study of cytomegalovirus exposure and HLA in healthy donors. General study findings and limits: TCR beta sequences reportedly predicted the HLA-A and HLA-B alleles of most subjects accurately. A prior analysis recorded that most TCR beta V segments were productive about 90% or about 30% of the time. The availability of immune exposure information extended only to CMV serostatus. Later analysis showed most CMV-associated TCR beta chains appearing HLA-restricted.

This PCR relied on a set of 60 Vbeta primers and 13 Jbeta primers. Assay: immunoSEQ multiplex PCR; the TCRdb copy retains only in-frame clones and omits some. The listing contains 50,000 to 70,000 clones. Comments on this clone: No antigen is known for it.

CDR3 length: 16 residues. Trimming took off 2 bases at V and 4 bases at J, with 16 bases between the two ends. Germline V gives CDR1 SGHTA, CDR2 FQGNSA. Sequenced: PBMCs. J is TRBJ2-3 and V is TRBV7-2; D is perhaps TRBD2 (6 bases). This TCR derives from a woman aged 18-29 years in good health and CMV-seronegative. CDR3 sequence reads: CASSLRPPGEADTQYF. CDR3 bases: TGTGCCAGCAGCTTAAGACCCCCGGGGGAGGCAGATACGCAGTATTTT.